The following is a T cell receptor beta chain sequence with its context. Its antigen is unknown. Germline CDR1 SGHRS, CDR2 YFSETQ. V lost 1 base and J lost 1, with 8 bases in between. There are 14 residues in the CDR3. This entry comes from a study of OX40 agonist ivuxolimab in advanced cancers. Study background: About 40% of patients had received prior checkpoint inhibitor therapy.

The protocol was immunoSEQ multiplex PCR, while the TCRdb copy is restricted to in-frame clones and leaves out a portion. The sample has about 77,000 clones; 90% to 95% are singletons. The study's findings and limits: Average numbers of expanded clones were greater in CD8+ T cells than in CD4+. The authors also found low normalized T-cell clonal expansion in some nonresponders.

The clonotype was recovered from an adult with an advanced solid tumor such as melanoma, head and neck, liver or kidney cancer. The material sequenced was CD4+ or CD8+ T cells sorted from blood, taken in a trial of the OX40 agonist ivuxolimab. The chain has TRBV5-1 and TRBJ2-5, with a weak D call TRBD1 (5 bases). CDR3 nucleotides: TGCGCCAGCAGCTTGAACAGGCCCCAAGAGACCCAGTACTTC. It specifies CASSLNRPQETQYF.